A few counts support the clone carrying this TCR beta chain. This entry is derived from a study of T cells in Graves' hyperthyroidism and ophthalmopathy. Germline V gene lookup returns CDR1 SNHLY and CDR2 FYNNEI. V was clipped by 1 base and J by 10 bases, with 11 bases between them. The CDR3 runs to 13 residues. Regions amplified from RNA transcripts were the TCR beta CDR3 regions. A first-round RT-PCR of the TCR CDR3 used the HTBI primer set. MiXCR was run by TCRdb on the multiplex PCR reads, yielding one entry per CDR3 protein. Of about 530,000 distinct CDR3 sequences listed, roughly 15% are singletons.

Source material: blood. This sequence originates from a woman younger than 35 with Graves' ophthalmopathy. This chain links TRBV2 with TRBJ1-3; D call uncertain. The CDR3 coding sequence is TGTGCCAGCAGTGAAGGGGGTACCGGGACCATATATTTT. It is translated as CASSEGGTGTIYF.